The following is a T cell receptor beta chain sequence with its context. No antigen is known for it. Base qualities are not at hand, and no much larger clone is one base apart. This record belongs to a study of blood T cells in healthy people across ages (dated by TCRdb to 2015 to 2017). About the investigation overall: In model experiments, roughly one uniquely barcoded TCR beta cDNA molecule per two T cells was captured by template switching. The study measured age-related changes in TCR beta repertoire diversity using deep sequencing normalized with unique cDNA molecular identifiers. Donors were grouped into four age groups: young (average roughly 16 years), middle-aged (under 40), aged (approximately 58) and long-lived (around 82). The study analyzed two additional independent replicas of 1 million unique cDNA reads from the same blood draw for two donors, one aged 18 to 29 and one aged 80 or older.

Libraries were made using 5' RACE. For sequencing, an Illumina HiSeq 2500 was employed. A second PCR of roughly 6 to 11 cycles was run with a J-beta primer mix and a sample-barcoded 5' primer. A template-switch 5' adaptor carrying 12 random nucleotides introduced a unique molecular identifier onto each TCR beta cDNA molecule. Each sample yielded at least 3 million CDR3-containing paired-end reads. First-strand cDNA synthesis was performed from all RNA using the Mint cDNA synthesis kit, with priming by a TRBC-specific oligonucleotide. Following uracil-DNA glycosylase treatment, a first 18-cycle PCR with universal primers M1SS and BC2_uni_R was performed on all cDNA. As for the original processing: Each sample was normalized by randomly selecting 1 million high-quality reads, each carrying a distinct molecular identifier. Instead of being binned into consensus sequences, reads with shared molecular identifiers were discarded. CDR3 identification, clonotype clustering and error correction used MiTCR with a Q25 quality threshold and the strictest error-elimination algorithm. A nonparametric unseen species model with Euler transformation was used to estimate a lower bound on total TCR beta diversity. TCRdb reprocessed the public reads (quality trimming at Q25 with fastp, clone calling with MiXCR) and kept in-frame beta chains. Each entry merges the rows of one CDR3 protein and shows their most common DNA and genes. TCRdb's processing, not the study's, gives the V and J calls here. The sample includes 900,000 to 950,000 distinct CDR3 sequences, with 25% to 30% observed a single time. Together, the top ten hold roughly a tenth of the sample.

Beyond this particular receptor, the publication reports: The long-lived group showed more naive CD4+ T cells, fewer expanded clones and increased TCR diversity than the aged group, suggesting age selection. Conclusive comparison of naive and antigen-experienced compartments was prevented by the profiling of bulk unsorted PBMCs. The CMV infection status of donors was not known, potentially confounding age-related changes in expanded clonotypes. As age increased, observed TCR beta diversity per million T cells dropped in a roughly linear way, and a significant reduction was already evident by age 40. Observed TCR beta diversity correlated strongly with the percentage of naive T cells measured by flow cytometry. Total diversity estimates from one million sequenced T cells were considered lower bounds and underestimates.

The 35 to 40 donors, aged about 6 to 90 years, were systemically healthy Caucasian individuals from Russia. Around 9.9 milliliters of peripheral blood were collected from each donor into EDTA-treated Vacutainer tubes. Ficoll-Paque density-gradient centrifugation was used to isolate PBMCs, with at least 6 million obtained per sample. Trizol reagent was used to extract total RNA from PBMCs, with at least 6 micrograms per sample. The percentages of naive CD45RAhigh/CD27high T cells were determined by flow cytometry on a PBMC aliquot from every donor. This same sample was also taken into another study, of T cells of mothers and their children. The second investigation adds: Nine systemically healthy Caucasian individuals, comprising three mothers and their six children, were included as donors. cDNA synthesis used all of the extracted RNA, with 1.5 ug of RNA in each 15 ul reaction. In the second PCR, the M1S primer added sample barcodes and 2-4 random nucleotides. Over 8.5 million TCR beta CDR3 reads came from each mother, compared with some 3 million reads from each child. Thymic selection shapes the output of TCR recombination in a similar way in related and unrelated pairs, and inherited differences have a minor effect. Normalized repertoire overlap was always found to be slightly, but never significantly, higher in related mother-child pairs than in unrelated mother-child pairs. Persistent microchimeric T cell clones were not detected, at a sensitivity of approximately 93 clones per million clonotypes. To look for features that set related mother-child pairs apart from unrelated individuals, the researchers ran deep NGS to compare the TCR beta repertoires of mothers and children. The mean age was roughly 40 +/- 4 years for the mothers and roughly 10 +/- 4 years for the children. After adapter ligation with NEBNext reagents, the libraries were sequenced on Illumina HiSeq 2000 with 100+100 nt paired-end reads. Mother and child libraries were prepared a month apart and sequenced in separate runs to prevent cross-contamination. Each donor had between about 500,000 and 2,300,000 distinct TCR beta clonotypes identified. Naive TCR beta clonotypes were estimated from low-frequency clonotypes matched to each donor's FACS-determined naive share, without sorting.

What was sequenced was blood. The clonotype originates from a woman in her thirties or forties in good health.

The CDR3 loop reads CASSSGRENALHF. The nucleotides are TGTGCCAGTAGCAGCGGCCGGGAGAATGCCCTCCACTTT. In this chain, TRBV7-2 is recombined with TRBJ1-6; the D gene is unclear. Cut back by 9 bases and 14 bases, the V and J ends lie 20 bases apart. The CDR3 goes from the cysteine to the phenylalanine over 13 residues. This entry keeps only the CDR3 DNA: 39 bases, framed from base 1. The germline V gene specifies SGHTA as CDR1 and FQGNSA as CDR2.